This T cell receptor (beta chain) was profiled in a study of cytomegalovirus exposure and HLA in healthy donors. PCR used 60 Vbeta primers and 13 Jbeta primers. Original data processing: In a later analysis, the count reached about 75 million unique TCR beta chains, with about 9.9 million shared. The table came from immunoSEQ multiplex PCR; TCRdb's copy has only in-frame clones and leaves some out. The V and J calls and clone size are taken from that table; D and trimming were inferred from the DNA. The sample shows approximately 50,000 clones, 60% to 85% of them seen only once. Germline CDR1 and CDR2: SGHVS and FQNEAQ. CDR3 length: 15 residues. The ends lost 3 bases at V and 4 bases at J; junction bases unmatched: 5.

Sequenced: PBMCs. The TCR originated in a man aged 25-45 years in good health and CMV-seropositive. The chain couples TRBV7-8 to TRBJ1-4; 7 nucleotides line up with TRBD1. In nucleotides, the CDR3 is TGTGCCAGCAGCTTCTCCGGGACAGATAATGAAAAACTGTTTTTT. Its translation: CASSFSGTDNEKLFF.